Sequencing of this T cell receptor beta chain was carried out in a study of Ad26.COV2.S vaccination and SARS-CoV-2 variants. Study-wide results and caveats: Once vaccination had occurred, spike-specific CD8+ and CD4+ T cell responses reportedly showed substantial breadth.

Treatment of the sample: roughly 19 received Ad26.COV2.S at low or high dose, single or two shots; several received placebo; per-sample allocation not given. Each sample was drawn 63 days after the first injection (of vaccine or placebo). The shot given was an Ad26 vector that makes Wuhan-strain SARS-CoV-2 spike. Produced via immunoSEQ multiplex PCR; TCRdb's table is partial and in-frame only. There are 400,000 to 450,000 clones in the sample; 90% occur only once, and approximately 4.5% lies in the top ten. On this clone: What it binds is unknown.

The clonotype originates from a person between 18 and 60 years old who received the Ad26.COV2.S COVID-19 vaccine or a placebo. Sequencing was performed on peripheral blood, taken in a trial of Ad26.COV2.S vaccine versus placebo.

The CDR3 is CSVEVVYRVREQYF. The CDR3, as DNA: TGCAGCGTTGAAGTTGTGTACAGGGTCCGGGAGCAGTACTTC. This rearrangement joins TRBV29-1 to TRBJ2-7; D may be TRBD1 (6 bases). Per germline, CDR1 SQVTM and CDR2 ANQGSEA. Trimming removed 1 base at V and 7 bases at J, with 17 bases between. This CDR3 spans 14 amino acids.